Sequencing of this T cell receptor beta chain was carried out in a study of untreated major depressive disorder. A single count supports this clone. No antigen is known for it. V lost 8 bases to trimming and J lost 6 bases, with 14 bases between them. The germline CDR1 and CDR2 sequences are SGHVS and FQNEAQ. The CDR3 has 13 amino acids. Study outcomes and limitations: The small study sample limits how generally findings apply. CD4+ T cells from depressed patients used TRBV05-01 (Vbeta 5.1) more often than controls.

The repertoire was sequenced with immunoSEQ multiplex PCR; TCRdb's copy has only in-frame clones and lacks some. This table has 20,000 or so clones, roughly 84% appearing once. Thawed PBMCs underwent magnetic negative selection for CD4+ T cells. J is TRBJ2-1 and V is TRBV7-8; D gene unclear. Sequencing used CD4+ T cells from PBMCs. This clonotype was sampled from a woman in her 30s in good health. The chain's CDR3 is CASGSDVSNEQFF. Written as DNA, the CDR3 is TGTGCCAGCGGATCGGACGTTTCCAATGAGCAGTTCTTC. The full variable domain, rest sourced from reference TRBV7-8 and TRBJ2-1, is GAGVSQSPRYKVAKRGQDVALRCDPISGHVSLFWYQQALGQGPEFLTYFQNEAQLDKSGLPSDRFFAERPEGSVSTLKIQRTQQEDSAVYLCASGSDVSNEQFFGPGTRLTVL.